This passage covers 19 T cell receptor beta chains from one sample sequenced in a study of shared clonotypes between healthy human individuals. Naive CD8 cells lacked CD45RO, underwent positive selection for CCR7 and left out terminally differentiated effector memory CD45RA+ cells. Measured with immunoSEQ multiplex PCR; TCRdb has only the in-frame clones, and not every one. The sample shows about 2.1 million clones, roughly 91% of them seen only once. The sequenced material came from naive CD8+ T cells from PBMCs. These receptors were collected from a man between 18 and 35 years old in good health. Some clones in this sample may be carry-over from other donors' samples.

This clone was counted a single time. The chain links TRBV7-3 to TRBJ2-1, with no clear D. Germline-derived CDR1 and CDR2 are SGHTA and FQGTGA. The CDR3 contains 15 residues. Trimming took 4 bases from V and 0 from J, leaving 10 bases between them. The CDR3 protein is CASSSLPSSYNEQFF. CDR3 coding DNA: TGTGCCAGCAGCTCCCTTCCTAGCTCCTACAATGAGCAGTTCTTC.

The V and J genes are TRBV28 and TRBJ1-5; D is unresolved. V gave up 3 bases and J gave up 9 bases, with 18 bases separating them. Germline V lookup: CDR1 MDHEN, CDR2 SYDVKM. This CDR3 has 15 residues. In DNA form, the CDR3 reads TGTGCCAGCAGTTTTGCCAGGACGGGTAGTCCGCCCCAGCATTTT. Protein product: CASSFARTGSPPQHF. Complete variable domain (other parts from reference TRBV28 and TRBJ1-5): DVKVTQSSRYLVKRTGEKVFLECVQDMDHENMFWYRQDPGLGLRLIYFSYDVKMKEKGDIPEGYSVSREKKERFSLILESASTNQTSMYLCASSFARTGSPPQHFGDGTRLSIL.

This clone was counted a single time. Other DNA sequences in this specimen translate into the identical CDR3. The chain uses TRBV27 and TRBJ2-7; 8 bases line up with TRBD2. Trimming took 5 bases from V and 7 from J; bases not matched to a gene: 1. Germline V gives CDR1 MNHEY, CDR2 SMNVEV (reference sequence). The CDR3 is 11 amino acids. The CDR3 here is CASSRGGEQYF. The CDR3 bases are TGTGCCAGCAGTCGCGGGGGGGAGCAGTACTTC.

The rearrangement links TRBV6-5 to TRBJ2-7; tentatively, D is TRBD2 (6 bases). The CDR3 length is 14 residues. In germline, CDR1 is MNHEY, CDR2 SVGAGI. V was trimmed by 0 bases and J by 5 bases, leaving 11 bases between them. CDR3 DNA sequence: TGTGCCAGCAGTTACTCGAGACTAGTTCACGAGCAGTACTTC. The encoded protein is CASSYSRLVHEQYF.

The rearrangement links TRBV5-4 to TRBJ2-5, with TRBD1 identical over 11 bases. The germline CDR1 and CDR2 sequences are SGHNT and YYREEE (reference sequence). There are 15 residues in the CDR3. V was clipped by 0 bases and J by 5 bases; unmatched bases: 3. The CDR3 here is CASSLGTGGPETQYF. The CDR3 nucleotides read TGTGCCAGCAGCTTGGGGACAGGGGGCCCTGAGACCCAGTACTTC.

This chain's CDR3 is CASSLGGRGSPGELFF. DNA for the CDR3: TGCGCCAGCAGCTTGGGAGGCAGGGGCTCCCCCGGGGAGCTGTTTTTT. The V gene is TRBV5-1, the J gene TRBJ2-2; D possibly corresponds to TRBD1 (6 bases). The germline V and J ends were trimmed by 0 bases and 6 bases, with 15 bases remaining between them. The CDR3 runs to 16 residues. Germline V gene data show CDR1 as SGHRS and CDR2 as YFSETQ.

Turning to this clone: Other DNA sequences in this specimen translate into the identical CDR3. The chain is built from TRBV4-1 and TRBJ2-7; 10 nucleotides agree with TRBD2. The CDR3 covers 14 residues. Germline CDR1 reads MGHRA; CDR2 reads YSYEKL. V shed 1 base and J 5 bases; nucleotides not matched to a gene: 2. The CDR3 reads CASSQGTSGDEQYF. CDR3 DNA sequence: TGCGCCAGCAGCCAAGGGACTAGCGGAGACGAGCAGTACTTC.

This rearrangement joins TRBV5-1 to TRBJ2-7; 7 bases map to TRBD2. Germline CDR1 is SGHRS and CDR2 is YFSETQ. This CDR3 comprises 18 residues. V was pared by 0 bases and J by 0 bases, with 12 bases of the junction left unmatched. As DNA, the CDR3 is TGCGCCAGCAGCTTGGCCTCTCTAGGGAGGGAGGCCTCCTACGAGCAGTACTTC. It encodes CASSLASLGREASYEQYF.

The rearrangement links TRBV28 to TRBJ2-5; D may be TRBD2 (5 bases). The CDR3 length is 16 residues. The germline V and J ends were trimmed by 5 bases and 2 bases, with 18 bases remaining between them. CDR1 is MDHEN, CDR2 SYDVKM, per germline. CDR3 coding DNA: TGTGCCAGCAGTGCCGAGGGAGAAGGGCGACAAGAGACCCAGTACTTC. Translating gives CASSAEGEGRQETQYF.

The V gene is TRBV28, the J gene TRBJ1-4; unclear D gene. Germline V lookup: CDR1 MDHEN, CDR2 SYDVKM. The CDR3 spans 14 residues. Trimming shortened V by 6 bases and J by 5 bases, and 13 bases separated the two germline ends. CDR3 loop: CASRRRGANEKLFF. The CDR3 DNA reads as TGTGCCAGCAGGAGGCGGGGAGCAAATGAAAAACTGTTTTTT.

This clone was recorded only once. V usage is TRBV10-3 and J usage is TRBJ2-7; 7 nucleotides agree with TRBD2. Germline values: CDR1 ENHRY, CDR2 SYGVKD. V lost 4 bases, J lost 0 bases, and 6 bases stayed unmatched. This CDR3 spans 15 amino acids. The CDR3 bases are TGTGCCATCAGTGGTGAAGCGGGAACCTCCTACGAGCAGTACTTC. The encoded protein is CAISGEAGTSYEQYF.

The V gene is TRBV4-3, the J gene TRBJ2-5; 13 bases align to TRBD2. Per the germline V gene, CDR1 is LGHNA and CDR2 is YSLEER. Losses at the gene ends were 0 bases for V and 4 bases for J; bases not matched to a gene: 5. This CDR3 spans 17 amino acids. CDR3 sequence: CASSQDKTSGRGETQYF. The CDR3 region has the DNA TGCGCCAGCAGCCAAGATAAAACTAGCGGGAGGGGAGAGACCCAGTACTTC.

The rearrangement links TRBV10-1 to TRBJ2-7, with a weak D call TRBD2 (6 bases). CDR1 and CDR2 from the germline V gene are WNHNN and SYGVQD (reference sequence). Trimming left V 3 bases short and J 5 bases short, with 11 bases between. This CDR3 spans 13 amino acids. CDR3 amino acids: CASSDSGSDEQYF. Written as DNA, the CDR3 is TGCGCCAGCAGTGACTCCGGGAGCGACGAGCAGTACTTC.

V is TRBV7-8 and J is TRBJ1-5; perhaps TRBD1 as D (5 bases). Germline lookup yields CDR1 SGHVS and CDR2 FQNEAQ. V was cut by 0 bases and J by 5 bases, with 14 bases left in between. The length of the CDR3 is 16 residues. The CDR3 loop is CASSLAGTPHHQPQHF. The CDR3 coding sequence is TGTGCCAGCAGCTTAGCCGGGACGCCGCACCATCAGCCCCAGCATTTT.

The chain couples TRBV13 to TRBJ2-1, with D unclear. Per germline, CDR1 PRHDT and CDR2 FYEKMQ (reference sequence). This CDR3 is 12 amino acids long. V lost 0 bases and J lost 10, with 7 bases in between. The CDR3 reads CASSLGLTEQFF. As DNA, the CDR3 is TGTGCCAGCAGCTTAGGCCTTACAGAGCAGTTCTTC.

The chain links TRBV27 to TRBJ2-3; D is unresolved. V was clipped by 6 bases and J by 2 bases, with 12 bases between them. The V gene's germline CDR1 is MNHEY and CDR2 SMNVEV (reference sequence). The CDR3 has 14 residues. CDR3 residues: CASSHRPNTDTQYF. The CDR3 region has the DNA TGTGCCAGCAGCCACCGCCCAAACACAGATACGCAGTATTTT.

This clone has just one count. The chain links TRBV9 to TRBJ2-1, with D uncertain. CDR1 and CDR2 (germline): SGDLS, YYNGEE. The CDR3 spans 11 residues. Trimming cost V 2 bases and J 8 bases, with 5 bases left between them. This chain's CDR3 is CASSVGHEQFF. DNA for the CDR3: TGTGCCAGCAGCGTTGGCCATGAGCAGTTCTTC.

This clone was found once. The V and J genes are TRBV2 and TRBJ2-3, with 9 bases aligning to TRBD2. J was trimmed by 2 bases and V by 4 bases; bases with no gene match: 10. Germline V gene lookup returns CDR1 SNHLY and CDR2 FYNNEI. This CDR3 has 17 residues. CDR3 DNA: TGTGCCAGCAGTGGGGGCCTAGCGGGGTACGACACAGATACGCAGTATTTT. The encoded protein is CASSGGLAGYDTDTQYF.

This clone was recorded once. The gene calls are TRBV4-1 and TRBJ2-1; 9 positions agree with TRBD2. This CDR3 has 14 residues. Germline CDR1 and CDR2: MGHRA and YSYEKL. The V gene end was trimmed by 1 base and the J gene end by 9 bases; junction bases not matched to a gene: 4. CDR3 protein: CASSQGGTSSEQFF. CDR3 nucleotide sequence: TGCGCCAGCAGCCAAGGGGGGACTAGCAGTGAGCAGTTCTTC.